The 5 T cell receptor beta chains in this list originate from one sample, sequenced in a study of technical replicates of blood from four donors. Produced via immunoSEQ multiplex PCR; TCRdb's table is partial and in-frame only. The sample carries 67,000 or so clones, roughly 92% recorded once. The sequenced material came from T cells isolated from PBMCs. The receptors originated from a human donor in good health.

V and J are TRBV16 and TRBJ2-7, with D uncertain. CDR1 KGHSY and CDR2 FQNENV come from the germline V gene. The CDR3 spans 13 residues. Trimming stripped 0 bases from V and 4 bases from J, with 7 bases between. The CDR3 sequence is CASSQSYLYEQYF. The CDR3 DNA is TGTGCCAGCAGCCAATCCTATCTTTACGAGCAGTACTTC.

V gene TRBV5-1 combines with J gene TRBJ2-3, with D possibly TRBD1 on 5 matching bases. This CDR3 spans 14 amino acids. V lost 7 bases and J lost 0, with 12 bases in between. The germline V gene has CDR1 SGHRS and CDR2 YFSETQ. In DNA, the CDR3 is TGCGCCAGCGGACACAGTTCTAGCACAGATACGCAGTATTTT. Encoded protein: CASGHSSSTDTQYF.

The rearrangement links TRBV21-1 to TRBJ1-1. TRBV21-1 is a recognized pseudogene. The CDR3 runs 17 residues. The CDR3 DNA reads TGTGCCAGCAGCAAAACGGGGCCAGGGACTCGGAACACTGAAGCTTTCTTT. As protein: CASSKTGPGTRNTEAFF.

The chain carries TRBV27 and TRBJ1-5, with TRBD1 matching over 7 bases. The CDR3 runs 14 residues. V lost 6 bases, J lost 0 bases, and 2 bases stayed unmatched. Germline-derived CDR1 and CDR2 are MNHEY and SMNVEV (reference sequence). CDR3: CASRTGVSNQPQHF. The CDR3 DNA follows: TGTGCCAGCAGAACAGGGGTTAGCAATCAGCCCCAGCATTTT.

V and J are TRBV6-5 and TRBJ2-1, with D perhaps matching TRBD2 (6 bases). Germline assignment: CDR1 MNHEY and CDR2 SVGAGI. The length of the CDR3 is 14 residues. Trimming removed 5 bases at V and 9 bases at J, with 17 bases between. CDR3 in amino acids: CASSHAGGVGEQFF. The CDR3 DNA is TGTGCCAGCAGTCATGCCGGCGGGGTTGGTGAGCAGTTCTTC.